The 18 T cell receptor beta chains below were found in one sample sequenced in a study of shared clonotypes between healthy human individuals. Repertoires were generated with immunoSEQ multiplex PCR, while TCRdb's copy carries only in-frame clones and drops some. The sample shows over 75,000 clones, almost 70% of them seen only once. The sequencing sample was made of memory CD8+ T cells sorted from blood. Subset denoted: CD45RO+ cells pooled with CCR7-negative TemRA cells. These TCRs come from a man aged 25 to 40 in good health.

The DNA of the CDR3 is TGTGCCACCGCCGGAGGGCTGACCTACAATGAGCAGTTCTTC. This codes for CATAGGLTYNEQFF. The V and J genes are TRBV15 and TRBJ2-1; weak D call: TRBD2 (6 bases). This CDR3 has 14 residues. Trimming took off 8 bases at V and 2 bases at J, with 13 bases between the two ends. The germline V gene has CDR1 LNHNV and CDR2 YYDKDF (reference sequence).

Comment on this clone: This could be a read error, since a much larger clone is one nucleotide away. The CDR3 spells CASSEEGSGGDEQYF. CDR3 sequence (DNA): TGTGCCAGCAGTGAAGAGGGGTCAGGGGGCGACGAGCAGTACTTC. The V call is TRBV6-9, the J call TRBJ2-7, with 8 bases that match TRBD1. The CDR3 runs 15 residues. V lost 5 bases, J lost 5 bases, and 11 bases stayed unmatched. The germline V gene encodes CDR1 MNHGY and CDR2 SVAAGI.

Details on this clone: A read error is likely here: a far larger clone is one base away. V usage is TRBV29-1 and J usage is TRBJ2-7; TRBD2 agrees at 9 bases. CDR1 and CDR2 from the germline V gene are SQVTM and ANQGSEA. The CDR3 covers 14 residues. CDR3 region: CRGGGLAGSNEQYF. The CDR3 region has the DNA TGCCGCGGGGGGGGTCTAGCGGGATCCAACGAGCAGTACTTC.

The gene calls are TRBV6-6 and TRBJ2-1; maybe TRBD2 (6 bases). CDR1 is MNHNY, CDR2 SVGAGI, per germline (reference sequence). Trimming removed 5 bases from V and 7 bases from J, with 12 bases in between. The CDR3 is made up of 13 amino acids. The CDR3 reads CASSKLAANEQFF. CDR3 in DNA: TGTGCCAGCAGTAAACTAGCTGCGAATGAGCAGTTCTTC.

This clone has more than one count but fewer than ten. The chain combines TRBV5-6 with TRBJ2-7, with D possibly being TRBD2 (5 bases). Trimming pared 3 bases from V and 5 bases from J, leaving 15 bases between. The CDR3 totals 14 residues. Germline V gives CDR1 SGHDT, CDR2 YYEEEE. As DNA, the CDR3 is TGTGCCAGCAGCTACGGCGGGCCTGCGAACGAGCAGTACTTC. Protein sequence: CASSYGGPANEQYF.

V gene TRBV27 combines with J gene TRBJ1-1; D perhaps matches TRBD1 (5 bases). V lost 2 bases to trimming and J lost 5 bases, with 18 bases between them. This CDR3 region has 16 residues. The V gene's germline CDR1 is MNHEY and CDR2 SMNVEV (reference sequence). CDR3 sequence (DNA): TGTGCCAGCAGTTTAATAGGGCACGGGGCGAGTACTGAAGCTTTCTTT. Translation gives CASSLIGHGASTEAFF.

The V gene is TRBV6-6, the J gene TRBJ1-2; the D gene is possibly TRBD1 (5 bases). CDR1 MNHNY and CDR2 SVGAGI come from the germline V gene (reference sequence). V lost 0 bases to trimming and J lost 2 bases, with 7 bases between them. This CDR3 has 14 amino acids. This chain's CDR3 is CASSYSGPNYGYTF. The CDR3 DNA is TGTGCCAGCAGTTACTCGGGGCCCAACTATGGCTACACCTTC.

The gene calls are TRBV7-9 and TRBJ2-2, with a weak D call TRBD2 (5 bases). There are 16 residues in the CDR3. CDR1 is SEHNR, CDR2 FQNEAQ, per germline (reference sequence). The V and J ends lost 2 bases and 3 bases respectively, with 13 bases between them. The CDR3 region has the DNA TGTGCCAGCAGCTTAAGGGCTCTAGCTTACACCGGGGAGCTGTTTTTT. Translated, it gives CASSLRALAYTGELFF.

The J gene is TRBJ2-7, the V gene TRBV28; 16 nucleotides align to TRBD2. Germline V CDR1 and CDR2: MDHEN, SYDVKM. The length of the CDR3 is 17 residues. With V trimmed by 10 bases and J by 2 bases, 11 bases remained unmatched. CDR3 coding DNA: TGTGCCACCGAAGGAACAGGGACTAGCGGGAGGGCCTACGAGCAGTACTTC. This translates into CATEGTGTSGRAYEQYF. The full variable domain, completed using reference TRBV28 and TRBJ2-7, is DVKVTQSSRYLVKRTGEKVFLECVQDMDHENMFWYRQDPGLGLRLIYFSYDVKMKEKGDIPEGYSVSREKKERFSLILESASTNQTSMYLCATEGTGTSGRAYEQYFGPGTRLTVT.

This chain uses TRBV7-9 with TRBJ1-5; 11 positions agree with TRBD1. The ends lost 3 bases at V and 0 bases at J; junction bases unmatched: 4. The germline V gene has CDR1 SEHNR and CDR2 FQNEAQ (reference sequence). CDR3 length equals 17 residues. Here the CDR3 DNA reads TGTGCCAGCAGCTTGGGGACAGGGGGGAATAGCAATCAGCCCCAGCATTTT. Amino acid sequence: CASSLGTGGNSNQPQHF.

The chain couples TRBV7-8 to TRBJ2-7, with a tentative D call TRBD2 (6 bases). Germline CDR1 is SGHVS and CDR2 is FQNEAQ. CDR3 length equals 13 residues. V was trimmed by 3 bases and J by 2 bases, leaving 8 bases between them. CDR3 in amino acids: CASSFPGAYEQYF. CDR3 coding DNA: TGTGCCAGCAGCTTTCCGGGGGCCTACGAGCAGTACTTC. Using reference TRBV7-8 and TRBJ2-7 for the parts outside the CDR3, the full variable domain is GAGVSQSPRYKVAKRGQDVALRCDPISGHVSLFWYQQALGQGPEFLTYFQNEAQLDKSGLPSDRFFAERPEGSVSTLKIQRTQQEDSAVYLCASSFPGAYEQYFGPGTRLTVT.

This clone has only a few counts. The CDR3 region is CASSEGDRGEQYF. Here the CDR3 DNA reads TGTGCCAGCAGTGAAGGGGACAGGGGCGAGCAGTACTTC. The genes are TRBV6-5 and TRBJ2-7; 10 bases are a match to TRBD1. Germline V lookup: CDR1 MNHEY, CDR2 SVGAGI. V dropped 5 bases and J dropped 6; count of bases not matched to a gene: 4. CDR3 length: 13 residues.

This clone was counted only a few times. This chain joins TRBV16 and TRBJ2-1; D is ambiguous. V was pared by 4 bases and J by 7 bases, with 8 bases between. CDR3 length equals 12 residues. Germline loops: CDR1 KGHSY, CDR2 FQNENV. CDR3 protein: CASSPTPNEQFF. For the CDR3, the DNA is TGTGCCAGCAGCCCCACTCCAAATGAGCAGTTCTTC.

The V gene is TRBV10-1, the J gene TRBJ2-2, with TRBD1 matching 12 bases. With V trimmed by 5 bases and J by 0 bases, 10 bases remained unmatched. Germline V gene data show CDR1 as WNHNN and CDR2 as SYGVQD (reference sequence). CDR3 length: 19 amino acids. The CDR3 DNA reads as TGCGCCAGCAGTAACCGGGACAGGGGGCAATCCCCGAACACCGGGGAGCTGTTTTTT. It specifies CASSNRDRGQSPNTGELFF.

V usage is TRBV15 and J usage is TRBJ1-4; possible D gene TRBD1, 6 bases. V lost 2 bases and J lost 8, with 18 bases in between. The CDR3 has 16 amino acids. Looked up from germline, CDR1 is LNHNV and CDR2 is YYDKDF (reference sequence). CDR3 residues: CATSRQPTGVGEKLFF. Written as DNA, the CDR3 is TGTGCCACCAGCAGACAACCGACAGGAGTAGGGGAAAAACTGTTTTTT.

The rearrangement uses TRBV7-9 and TRBJ1-1, with D unclear. V shed 4 bases and J shed 1 base, with 10 bases lying between them. Germline values: CDR1 SEHNR, CDR2 FQNEAQ (reference sequence). This CDR3 spans 14 amino acids. Here the CDR3 reads CASSSTEWNTEAFF. CDR3 in DNA: TGTGCCAGCAGCTCCACCGAATGGAACACTGAAGCTTTCTTT.

J is TRBJ2-7 and V is TRBV9; no firm D call. This CDR3 has 14 residues. V lost 0 bases to trimming and J lost 4 bases, with 11 bases between them. Germline V lookup: CDR1 SGDLS, CDR2 YYNGEE. The CDR3 region has the DNA TGTGCCAGCAGCGTAGATGGTCTGGGATACGAGCAGTACTTC. Residues: CASSVDGLGYEQYF.

This sequence joins TRBV11-2 and TRBJ2-2; D uncertain. Between the trimmed V and J ends, which lost 0 bases and 7 bases, there was a span of 9 bases. Germline CDR1 reads SGHAT; CDR2 reads FQNNGV. The CDR3 has 14 amino acids. CDR3 in amino acids: CASSLDLGGGELFF. CDR3 nucleotides: TGTGCCAGCAGCTTAGATTTGGGTGGCGGGGAGCTGTTTTTT.